A single sample is the source of the 30 T cell receptor beta chains below, sequenced in a study of persistence of HIV-infected CD4 T cells. Sequencing used immunoSEQ version 4 in survey mode. Sequencing used immunoSEQ multiplex PCR; TCRdb keeps in-frame clones, though not all of them. The data hold 40,000 to 55,000 clones, with 90% observed a single time. Anti-CD3/anti-CD28 beads served as a nonspecific positive control stimulus. Sorting selected CD4+ T cells upregulating both CD40 ligand and CD69. No antigen has been assigned to these receptors. The sample was CD4+ T cells sorted from PBMCs after roughly 19-hour stimulation, taken from a patient who received antiretroviral therapy. These receptors were collected from an adult woman with HIV who was CMV-seropositive.

The rearrangement links TRBV12-3 or TRBV12-4 to TRBJ1-2; D uncertain. V was shortened by 5 bases and J by 2 bases, with 6 bases between the two germline ends. The CDR3 contains 12 residues. CDR3 in amino acids: CASSTRNYGYTF. As DNA, the CDR3 is TGTGCCAGCAGTACGAGAAACTATGGCTACACCTTC.

The chain is built from TRBV19 and TRBJ1-5; no clear D gene. Germline CDR1 and CDR2: LNHDA and SQIVND (reference sequence). V lost 7 bases, J lost 1 base, and 14 bases lay in between. The CDR3 consists of 15 residues. DNA for the CDR3: TGTGCCAGTAACCCCGGAAGGGCCAGCAATCAGCCCCAGCATTTT. Protein product: CASNPGRASNQPQHF.

The chain uses TRBV25-1 and TRBJ1-3; D is unresolved. The CDR3 runs 13 residues. Deletions cut 4 bases from V and 1 base from J, with 5 bases between. Germline V gene data show CDR1 as MGHDK and CDR2 as SYGVNS. CDR3 protein: CASSVGSGNTIYF. The DNA for the CDR3 is TGTGCCAGCAGTGTGGGGTCTGGAAACACCATATATTTT.

A few counts support this clone. V is TRBV9 and J is TRBJ2-3; TRBD1 matches at 9 bases. After removal of 5 bases from V and 5 bases from J, the junction contained 9 bases not matched to a gene. The length of the CDR3 is 15 residues. Per germline, CDR1 SGDLS and CDR2 YYNGEE. CDR3 sequence: CASSGTGNFVDTQYF. The CDR3 DNA is TGTGCCAGCAGTGGGACAGGGAATTTTGTAGATACGCAGTATTTT.

The chain recombines TRBV2 with TRBJ2-3; possibly TRBD2 for D (6 bases). V lost 3 bases, J lost 4 bases, and 11 bases lay in between. The germline CDR1 and CDR2 sequences are SNHLY and FYNNEI. The CDR3 spans 14 residues. CDR3 nucleotides: TGTGCCAGCAGTGAGAGGCGGGGTGCAGATACGCAGTATTTT. This sequence encodes CASSERRGADTQYF.

The chain is built from TRBV3-1 (or the pseudogene TRBV3-2) and TRBJ2-7; 10 nucleotides agree with TRBD2. The ends lost 4 bases at V and 3 bases at J; junction bases unmatched: 9. Germline assignment: CDR1 LGHDT and CDR2 YNNKEL (reference sequence). The CDR3 has 16 amino acids. CDR3 loop: CASSPKPGLADYEQYF. As DNA, the CDR3 is TGTGCCAGCAGCCCCAAACCCGGACTAGCGGACTACGAGCAGTACTTC.

V usage is TRBV3-1 (or the pseudogene TRBV3-2) and J usage is TRBJ2-5; no definite D call. V was pared by 2 bases and J by 5 bases, with 9 bases between. CDR1 and CDR2 from the germline V gene are LGHDT and YNNKEL (reference sequence). This CDR3 spans 13 amino acids. The CDR3 region has the DNA TGTGCCAGCAGCCAAAGATCGCGGGAGACCCAGTACTTC. Translated, it gives CASSQRSRETQYF.

The chain has TRBV3-1 (or the pseudogene TRBV3-2) and TRBJ2-3, with D possibly matching TRBD2 (7 bases). Trimming removed 4 bases from V and 2 bases from J, with 16 bases in between. The CDR3 consists of 16 residues. Per germline, CDR1 LGHDT and CDR2 YNNKEL (reference sequence). CDR3 region: CASSPRRGGVTDTQYF. In DNA form, the CDR3 reads TGTGCCAGCAGCCCCCGGAGGGGGGGGGTCACAGATACGCAGTATTTT.

This clone was observed a single time. V usage is TRBV6-5 and J usage is TRBJ2-7, with TRBD1 identical over 9 bases. This CDR3 is 14 amino acids long. J gave up 3 bases and V 0 bases, and 0 bases lay outside the gene matches. Germline values: CDR1 MNHEY, CDR2 SVGAGI. The CDR3 DNA reads TGTGCCAGCAGTTACTCGACAGGGGGCTACGAGCAGTACTTC. This codes for CASSYSTGGYEQYF.

This clone was seen once. The V call is TRBV4-1, the J call TRBJ1-4, with D possibly being TRBD1 (6 bases). CDR3 length equals 16 residues. Germline V gene lookup returns CDR1 MGHRA and CDR2 YSYEKL. The germline V and J ends were trimmed by 0 bases and 4 bases, with 12 bases remaining between them. This chain's CDR3 is CASSQDRTDHNEKLFF. The CDR3 DNA sequence: TGCGCCAGCAGCCAAGATCGGACAGACCATAATGAAAAACTGTTTTTT.

V usage is TRBV28 and J usage is TRBJ2-7; D not resolved. Trimming took off 2 bases at V and 7 bases at J, with 12 bases between the two ends. Germline CDR1 and CDR2: MDHEN and SYDVKM. The CDR3 totals 13 residues. CDR3 in amino acids: CASSLGDPREQYF. CDR3 coding DNA: TGTGCCAGCAGTTTAGGAGACCCAAGGGAGCAGTACTTC.

This clone has more than one count but fewer than ten. V usage is TRBV4-1 and J usage is TRBJ2-7; the D is unclear. The germline V gene has CDR1 MGHRA and CDR2 YSYEKL. V gave up 1 base and J gave up 1 base, with 14 bases separating them. The CDR3 runs to 16 residues. The CDR3 here is CASSQGRLDPSYEQYF. CDR3 nucleotides: TGCGCCAGCAGCCAAGGTAGACTCGACCCGTCCTACGAGCAGTACTTC.

Comment on this clone: This CDR3 fails to terminate in the conserved phenylalanine or tryptophan, so it likely reflects a read error. No DNA is shown, since the ends of the CDR3 on it are uncertain; the CDR3 is the one TCRdb lists. The chain joins TRBV6-5 to TRBJ1-1. Inclusive of both ends, the CDR3 amounts to 12 amino acids. CDR1 is MNHEY, CDR2 SVGAGI, per germline. This CDR3 reads CASRSGGPGEDL.

This sequence joins TRBV24-1 and TRBJ2-3; TRBD2 matches at 10 bases. Per germline, CDR1 KGHDR and CDR2 SFDVKD. This CDR3 is built from 16 residues. The ends lost 2 bases at V and 5 bases at J; junction bases unmatched: 6. The DNA for the CDR3 is TGTGCCACCAGTGATTCTAGCGGGAGAAGGATAGATACGCAGTATTTT. Translating gives CATSDSSGRRIDTQYF.

In DNA form, the CDR3 reads TGTGCCAGCTCACCAGCGGGTCTAGCGGGAGAAGAGCAGTTCTTC. Its translation is CASSPAGLAGEEQFF. The chain recombines TRBV18 with TRBJ2-1; 10 nucleotides align to TRBD2. This CDR3 has 15 amino acids. Germline V lookup: CDR1 KGHSH, CDR2 LQKENI. Unmatched junction bases numbered 8, after V lost 2 bases and J lost 10 bases.

This clone appeared a single time. The rearrangement joins TRBV7-3 to TRBJ2-7, with D perhaps TRBD2 (6 bases). The CDR3 spans 14 residues. V was cut by 1 base and J by 5 bases, with 12 bases left in between. CDR1 and CDR2 from the germline V gene are SGHTA and FQGTGA. CDR3 sequence reads: CASSLRGRTDEQYF. The CDR3 DNA reads as TGTGCCAGCAGCTTAAGAGGGAGGACCGACGAGCAGTACTTC.

This chain connects TRBV5-1 to TRBJ1-1; D is possibly TRBD1 (6 bases). Trimming left V 7 bases short and J 5 bases short, with 21 bases between. This CDR3 region has 15 residues. Germline V gene sequence: CDR1 SGHRS, CDR2 YFSETQ. The CDR3 bases are TGCGCCAGCCGGAGGGTCGGGGGGGCTGGGACTGAAGCTTTCTTT. As protein: CASRRVGGAGTEAFF. The full variable domain, rest sourced from reference TRBV5-1 and TRBJ1-1, is KAGVTQTPRYLIKTRGQQVTLSCSPISGHRSVSWYQQTPGQGLQFLFEYFSETQRNKGNFPGRFSGRQFSNSRSEMNVSTLELGDSALYLCASRRVGGAGTEAFFGQGTRLTVV.

The chain links TRBV28 to TRBJ2-7; TRBD2 aligns across 10 bases. Trimming removed 6 bases from V and 3 bases from J; junction bases left unmatched: 8. Germline values: CDR1 MDHEN, CDR2 SYDVKM. This CDR3 has 15 residues. The CDR3 nucleotides are TGTGCCAGCAGCCCGAGAGCGGGAGGGGTCTACGAGCAGTACTTC. Amino acid sequence: CASSPRAGGVYEQYF.

CDR3 in amino acids: CASSLMNTEAFF. The CDR3 DNA follows: TGTGCCAGCAGTTTAATGAACACTGAAGCTTTCTTT. The rearrangement joins TRBV12-3 or TRBV12-4 to TRBJ1-1; no clear D. The V end was cut by 2 bases, the J end by 0 bases, with 1 base between. This CDR3 spans 12 amino acids.

The chain is built from TRBV6-2 or TRBV6-3 and TRBJ1-5, with TRBD1 matching 8 bases. V dropped 5 bases and J dropped 5; count of bases not matched to a gene: 8. Germline lookup yields CDR1 MNHEY and CDR2 SVGEGT. The CDR3 is 15 amino acids. CDR3 nucleotide sequence: TGTGCCAGCAGTCGGACAGGGACGGGGCATCAGCCCCAGCATTTT. As protein: CASSRTGTGHQPQHF.

The CDR3 is CASSDGLAALFF. In nucleotides, the CDR3 is TGTGCCAGCAGCGACGGACTAGCGGCGCTGTTTTTT. The chain couples TRBV3-1 (or the pseudogene TRBV3-2) to TRBJ2-2; 10 nucleotides line up with TRBD2. The ends lost 5 bases at V and 13 bases at J; junction bases unmatched: 4. This CDR3 has 12 amino acids. Germline V gives CDR1 LGHDT, CDR2 YNNKEL (reference sequence).

The genes are TRBV6-2 or TRBV6-3 and TRBJ2-7; TRBD1 agrees at 8 bases. Germline V gives CDR1 MNHEY, CDR2 SVGEGT. The CDR3 covers 16 residues. With V trimmed by 5 bases and J by 2 bases, 11 bases remained unmatched. CDR3 residues: CASSKSSGTGPYEQYF. The CDR3 DNA sequence: TGTGCCAGCAGTAAGTCATCCGGGACAGGTCCCTACGAGCAGTACTTC.

The chain has TRBV5-1 and TRBJ2-1, with D perhaps assigned TRBD1 or TRBD2 (6 bases each). The CDR3 extends over 12 amino acids. The V end lost 4 bases, the J end lost 14 bases, and 16 bases lay between the germline ends. Germline lookup yields CDR1 SGHRS and CDR2 YFSETQ. The CDR3 region has the DNA TGCGCCAGCAGCCCGGAGGGGGTGTCTAAGTTCTTC. Protein product: CASSPEGVSKFF.

This clone appeared a few times. The V and J genes are TRBV2 and TRBJ1-2; 8 bases are shared with TRBD1. V was pared by 5 bases and J by 3 bases, with 5 bases of the junction left unmatched. The CDR3 is 14 amino acids. Germline CDR1 SNHLY, CDR2 FYNNEI. CDR3 amino acids: CASSIRGLDYGYTF. Written as DNA, the CDR3 is TGTGCCAGCAGTATCAGGGGGCTGGACTATGGCTACACCTTC.

The chain carries TRBV5-1 and TRBJ2-2, with 9 bases identical to TRBD1. CDR1 and CDR2 (germline): SGHRS, YFSETQ. V dropped 9 bases and J dropped 4; count of bases not matched to a gene: 4. The CDR3 contains 13 residues. The CDR3 DNA sequence: TGCGCCATCTCGGACAGGGGCACCGGGGAGCTGTTTTTT. Amino acid sequence: CAISDRGTGELFF.

The CDR3 coding sequence is TGTGCCAGGTGGCGGGGGCCCGGGGAGCTGTTTTTT. As protein: CARWRGPGELFF. The chain employs TRBV6-5 and TRBJ2-2, with D perhaps matching TRBD2 (7 bases). The CDR3 spans 12 residues. The germline gives CDR1 MNHEY, CDR2 SVGAGI. V gave up 9 bases and J gave up 6 bases, with 11 bases separating them.

This chain uses TRBV19 with TRBJ2-1, with TRBD2 matching 8 bases. CDR3 length: 16 amino acids. The ends lost 5 bases at V and 7 bases at J; junction bases unmatched: 13. Germline lookup yields CDR1 LNHDA and CDR2 SQIVND (reference sequence). The CDR3 loop reads CASSSPWTSRRNEQFF. Here the CDR3 DNA reads TGTGCCAGTAGTTCTCCTTGGACTAGCCGCCGGAATGAGCAGTTCTTC.

In this sample, this clone turned up once. V and J are TRBV7-3 and TRBJ2-2, with 12 bases identical to TRBD2. This CDR3 spans 16 amino acids. V trimming: 5 bases; J trimming: 4 bases; junction bases outside the gene matches: 5. Germline lookup yields CDR1 SGHTA and CDR2 FQGTGA. The CDR3 is CASSPRLAGVTGELFF. For the CDR3, the DNA is TGTGCCAGCAGCCCCCGACTAGCGGGAGTCACCGGGGAGCTGTTTTTT.

This clone was seen just once. Here the CDR3 DNA reads TGTGCCACCAGCCCCGGGACAATCGAGCAGTACTTC. This gives the protein CATSPGTIEQYF. This rearrangement joins TRBV15 to TRBJ2-7, with D tentatively TRBD1 (6 bases). CDR1 is LNHNV, CDR2 YYDKDF, per germline (reference sequence). V lost 5 bases to trimming and J lost 6 bases, with 11 bases between them. The CDR3 covers 12 residues.

This clone was counted a few times. The chain recombines TRBV19 with TRBJ2-7, with 9 bases lining up with TRBD1. The CDR3 extends over 15 amino acids. Germline values: CDR1 LNHDA, CDR2 SQIVND (reference sequence). After removal of 5 bases from V and 3 bases from J, the junction contained 8 bases not matched to a gene. The CDR3 is CASSSQGARLYEQYF. In DNA, the CDR3 is TGTGCCAGTAGTTCACAGGGGGCCAGACTCTACGAGCAGTACTTC.